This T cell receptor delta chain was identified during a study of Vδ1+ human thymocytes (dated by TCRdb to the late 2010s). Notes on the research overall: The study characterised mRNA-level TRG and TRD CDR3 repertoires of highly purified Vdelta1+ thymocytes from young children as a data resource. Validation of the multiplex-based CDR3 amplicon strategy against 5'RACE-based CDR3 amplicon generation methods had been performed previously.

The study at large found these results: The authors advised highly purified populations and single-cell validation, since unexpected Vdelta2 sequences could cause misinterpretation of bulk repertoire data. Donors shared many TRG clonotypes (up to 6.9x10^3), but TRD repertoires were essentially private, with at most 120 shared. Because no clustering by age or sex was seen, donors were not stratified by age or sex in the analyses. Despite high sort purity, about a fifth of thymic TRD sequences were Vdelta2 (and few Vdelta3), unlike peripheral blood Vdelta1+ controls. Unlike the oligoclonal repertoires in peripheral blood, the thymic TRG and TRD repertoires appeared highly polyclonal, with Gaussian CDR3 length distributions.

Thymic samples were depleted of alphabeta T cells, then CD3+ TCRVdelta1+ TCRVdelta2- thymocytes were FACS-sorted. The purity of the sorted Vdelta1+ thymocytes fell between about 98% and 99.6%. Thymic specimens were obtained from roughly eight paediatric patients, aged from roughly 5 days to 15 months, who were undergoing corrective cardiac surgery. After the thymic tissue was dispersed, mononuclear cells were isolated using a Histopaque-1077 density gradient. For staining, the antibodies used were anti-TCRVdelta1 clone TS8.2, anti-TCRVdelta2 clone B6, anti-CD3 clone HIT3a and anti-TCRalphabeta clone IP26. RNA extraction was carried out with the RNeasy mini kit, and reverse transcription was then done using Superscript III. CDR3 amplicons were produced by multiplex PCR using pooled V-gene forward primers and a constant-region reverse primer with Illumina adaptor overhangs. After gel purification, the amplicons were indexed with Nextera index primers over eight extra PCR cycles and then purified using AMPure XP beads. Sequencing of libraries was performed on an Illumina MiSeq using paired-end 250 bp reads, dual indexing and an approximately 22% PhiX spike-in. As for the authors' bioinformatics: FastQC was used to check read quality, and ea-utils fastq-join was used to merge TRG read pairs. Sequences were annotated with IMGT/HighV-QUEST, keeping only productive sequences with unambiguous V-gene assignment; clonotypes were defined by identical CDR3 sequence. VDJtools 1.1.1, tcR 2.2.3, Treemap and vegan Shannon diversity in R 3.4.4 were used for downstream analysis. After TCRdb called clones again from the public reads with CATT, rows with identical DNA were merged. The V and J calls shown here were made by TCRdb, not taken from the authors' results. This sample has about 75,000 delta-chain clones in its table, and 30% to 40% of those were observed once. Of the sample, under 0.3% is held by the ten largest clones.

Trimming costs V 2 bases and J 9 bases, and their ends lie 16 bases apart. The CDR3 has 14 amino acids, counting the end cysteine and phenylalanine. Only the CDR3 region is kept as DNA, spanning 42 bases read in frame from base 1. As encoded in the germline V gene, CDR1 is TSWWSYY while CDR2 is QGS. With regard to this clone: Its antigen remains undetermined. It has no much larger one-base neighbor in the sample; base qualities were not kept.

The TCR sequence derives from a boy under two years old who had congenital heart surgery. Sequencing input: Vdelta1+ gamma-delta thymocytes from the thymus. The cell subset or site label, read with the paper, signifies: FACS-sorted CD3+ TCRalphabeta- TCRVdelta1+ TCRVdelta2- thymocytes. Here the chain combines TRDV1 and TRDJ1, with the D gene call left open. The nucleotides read TGTGCTCTTGGGGAAGGTGTGCCCCGCTCTCAACTCATCTTT. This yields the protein CALGEGVPRSQLIF.